The 4 T cell receptor beta chains below were found in one sample sequenced in a study of control samples from healthy donors and cancer patients. Measured with immunoSEQ multiplex PCR; TCRdb has only the in-frame clones, and not every one. The table lists 150,000 to 200,000 clones, with around 2% in the top ten. Sequencing input: blood. All receptors derive from a woman under 40 in good health.

The rearrangement links TRBV28 to TRBJ1-2, with D possibly being TRBD1 (6 bases). Germline V gives CDR1 MDHEN, CDR2 SYDVKM. V lost 6 bases and J 4 bases, leaving 12 bases between the germline ends. The CDR3 consists of 13 residues. This CDR3 reads CASSPDRPYGYTF. The CDR3 DNA sequence: TGTGCCAGCAGCCCGGACAGACCCTATGGCTACACCTTC.

This chain joins TRBV5-3 and TRBJ1-4, with D perhaps TRBD1 (5 bases). TRBV5-3 qualifies as an ORF whose function is uncertain. Trimming removed 0 bases at V and 0 bases at J, with 12 bases between. The CDR3 contains 17 residues. The chain's CDR3 is CARSLGGRASTNEKLFF. As DNA, the CDR3 is TGTGCCAGAAGCTTGGGAGGCAGGGCATCAACTAATGAAAAACTGTTTTTT.

The gene calls are TRBV28 and TRBJ1-2; no firm D call. The CDR3 contains 14 residues. Germline V gives CDR1 MDHEN, CDR2 SYDVKM. Trimming shortened V by 3 bases and J by 0 bases, and 8 bases separated the two germline ends. CDR3 DNA sequence: TGTGCCAGCAGTTTTAGGCTTACTAACTATGGCTACACCTTC. This encodes CASSFRLTNYGYTF.

This rearrangement joins TRBV6-5 to TRBJ2-7; no definite D call. CDR3 size: 13 residues. The V end was cut by 6 bases, the J end by 2 bases, with 11 bases between. Per germline, CDR1 MNHEY and CDR2 SVGAGI. The CDR3 sequence is CASSTAEAYEQYF. DNA of the CDR3: TGTGCCAGCAGCACAGCAGAGGCCTACGAGCAGTACTTC.